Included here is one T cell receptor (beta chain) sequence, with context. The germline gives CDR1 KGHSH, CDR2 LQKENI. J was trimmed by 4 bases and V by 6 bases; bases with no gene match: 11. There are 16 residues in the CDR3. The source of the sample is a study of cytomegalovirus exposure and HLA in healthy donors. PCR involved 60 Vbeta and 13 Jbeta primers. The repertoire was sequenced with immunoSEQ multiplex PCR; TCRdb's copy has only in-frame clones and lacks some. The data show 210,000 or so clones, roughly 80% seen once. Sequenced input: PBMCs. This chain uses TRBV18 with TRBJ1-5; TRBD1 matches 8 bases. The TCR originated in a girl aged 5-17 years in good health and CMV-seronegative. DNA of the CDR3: TGTGCCAGCTCGCAAAAGGACAGGGTCGGAAATCAGCCCCAGCATTTT. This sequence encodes CASSQKDRVGNQPQHF. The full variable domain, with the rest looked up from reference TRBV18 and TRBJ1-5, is NAGVMQNPRHLVRRRGQEARLRCSPMKGHSHVYWYRQLPEEGLKFMVYLQKENIIDESGMPKERFSAEFPKEGPSILRIQQVVRGDSAAYFCASSQKDRVGNQPQHFGDGTRLSIL.